The rows below give T cell receptor beta chains drawn from one sample of a study of T cell responses to AZD1222 COVID-19 vaccine. Clones were sequenced by immunoSEQ multiplex PCR, and TCRdb holds only the in-frame ones, with some missing. The sample has under 150,000 clones; 88% are singletons. Sequencing used peripheral blood, obtained on day 0 of AZD1222 vaccination. All receptors come from an adult in good health. The CDR3 runs from the conserved cysteine through the conserved F or W. D genes are given only for firm matches. Size is stated for part of the rows, as once, few or many counts, or as a class when the clone is expanded.

TRBV7-3,NA,NA,TRBJ1-1,CASSLDPGNTEAFF,TGTGCCAGCAGCTTAGACCCAGGGAACACTGAAGCTTTCTTT
TRBV19,TRBD1,NA,TRBJ1-4,CASSSRDSHNEKLFF,TGTGCCAGTAGTTCCCGGGACAGCCATAATGAAAAACTGTTTTTT
TRBV24-1,NA,NA,TRBJ2-1,CATSDLRLARGNEQFF,TGTGCCACCAGTGATTTGCGGTTAGCGCGGGGCAATGAGCAGTTCTTC
TRBV28,NA,NA,TRBJ1-2,CASSLGWGTGYTF,TGTGCCAGCAGTTTGGGTTGGGGGACCGGCTACACCTTC
TRBV27,NA,NA,TRBJ1-6,CASSLGNWAPLHF,TGTGCCAGCAGTTTAGGGAATTGGGCACCCCTCCACTTT
TRBV18,NA,NA,TRBJ1-2,CASSPQPQGLGGYTF,TGTGCCAGCTCACCACAGCCCCAGGGGCTGGGTGGCTACACCTTC
TRBV7-9,NA,few,TRBJ1-1,CASSLAGGAEAFF,TGTGCCAGCAGCTTAGCGGGGGGCGCTGAAGCTTTCTTT
TRBV24-1,NA,NA,TRBJ2-1,CATSDAGYGEQFF,TGTGCCACCAGTGATGCCGGGTATGGTGAGCAGTTCTTC
TRBV5-1,NA,NA,TRBJ1-1,CASSLDGARDTEAFF,TGCGCCAGCAGCTTGGATGGGGCGCGGGACACTGAAGCTTTCTTT
TRBV2,TRBD2,NA,TRBJ2-5,CASSGDGRGSETQYF,TGTGCCAGCAGTGGGGACGGGAGGGGGTCAGAGACCCAGTACTTC
TRBV12-5,TRBD1,once,TRBJ1-1,CASGLGQGVNTEAFF,TGTGCTAGTGGTTTGGGACAGGGGGTGAACACTGAAGCTTTCTTT
TRBV29-1,NA,once,TRBJ1-4,CSAAGGAGEKLFF,TGCAGCGCTGCCGGGGGCGCGGGAGAAAAACTGTTTTTT
TRBV23-1,NA,NA,TRBJ1-2,CASSHTGHYGYTF,TGCGCCAGCAGTCACACAGGTCACTATGGCTACACCTTC
TRBV27,NA,NA,TRBJ1-1,CASSMGRRNTEAFF,TGTGCCAGCAGTATGGGACGGAGGAACACTGAAGCTTTCTTT
TRBV19,NA,NA,TRBJ1-5,CASMGGSRGGQPQHF,TGTGCCAGTATGGGGGGTTCTAGGGGTGGTCAGCCCCAGCATTTT
TRBV27,TRBD1,NA,TRBJ1-3,CASSDREGYTIYF,TGTGCCAGCAGTGACAGGGAGGGGTACACCATATATTTT
TRBV3-1/TRBV3-2,NA,NA,TRBJ2-1,CASSQDWVTREQFF,TGTGCCAGCAGCCAAGATTGGGTAACAAGGGAGCAGTTCTTC
TRBV28,TRBD1,NA,TRBJ2-7,CATNRGLTYEQYF,TGTGCCACCAACAGGGGCCTTACCTACGAGCAGTACTTC
TRBV7-9,NA,NA,TRBJ1-2,CASSQTGPEAYGYTF,TGTGCCAGCAGCCAAACCGGGCCGGAGGCCTATGGCTACACCTTC
TRBV10-3,NA,NA,TRBJ1-5,CAISNGDRNQPQHF,TGTGCCATCAGTAACGGGGACCGGAATCAGCCCCAGCATTTT
TRBV27,TRBD2,few,TRBJ2-7,CASSLWGGRAGEQYF,TGTGCCAGCAGTTTATGGGGCGGGAGGGCCGGCGAGCAGTACTTC
TRBV30,NA,few,TRBJ1-6,CAWRDSNSPLHF,TGTGCCTGGAGGGACTCTAATTCACCCCTCCACTTT
TRBV7-2,TRBD1,once,TRBJ1-2,CASSLAGGRGYTF,TGTGCCAGCAGCTTGGCAGGGGGTCGGGGCTACACCTTC
TRBV5-1,TRBD2,NA,TRBJ2-2,CASSLGTSGNTGELFF,TGCGCCAGCAGCTTGGGGACTAGCGGAAACACCGGGGAGCTGTTTTTT
TRBV6-5,TRBD1,NA,TRBJ1-2,CASSLRTGGDYGYTF,TGTGCCAGCAGTCTACGGACAGGGGGGGACTATGGCTACACCTTC
TRBV28,TRBD1,NA,TRBJ1-3,CASTHPTGAGNTIYF,TGTGCCAGCACTCACCCGACAGGGGCAGGAAACACCATATATTTT
TRBV5-4,NA,NA,TRBJ1-3,CASSLVNAGDPNTIYF,TGTGCCAGCAGCTTGGTTAACGCAGGGGATCCAAACACCATATATTTT
TRBV5-1,NA,NA,TRBJ2-1,CASSLVGGVHNEQFF,TGCGCCAGCAGCTTGGTAGGCGGGGTTCACAATGAGCAGTTCTTC
TRBV5-6,NA,NA,TRBJ1-4,CASSLAWQLNEKLFF,TGTGCCAGCAGCTTGGCTTGGCAGCTTAATGAAAAACTGTTTTTT
TRBV19,NA,once,TRBJ2-1,CASSIGVANEQFF,TGTGCCAGTAGTATTGGGGTTGCCAATGAGCAGTTCTTC
TRBV28,TRBD1,NA,TRBJ2-7,CASTRGGQPSSEQYF,TGTGCCAGCACCCGAGGGGGACAGCCGTCCTCCGAGCAGTACTTC
TRBV27,NA,NA,TRBJ1-5,CATQRSRASNQPQHF,TGTGCCACCCAGAGGTCCAGGGCCAGCAATCAGCCCCAGCATTTT
TRBV7-2,NA,NA,TRBJ2-7,CASSLESGSKGEQYF,TGTGCCAGCAGCTTAGAGTCGGGCTCTAAGGGAGAGCAGTACTTC
TRBV7-3,TRBD2,few,TRBJ2-2,CASSRGLAVNTGELFF,TGTGCCAGCAGCCGGGGACTAGCGGTGAACACCGGGGAGCTGTTTTTT
TRBV6-6,NA,NA,TRBJ2-1,CASSYSAGSSYNEQFF,TGTGCCAGCAGTTACTCGGCGGGTAGCTCCTACAATGAGCAGTTCTTC
TRBV27,NA,NA,TRBJ1-4,CASSLLGKGEKLFF,TGTGCCAGCAGTTTATTAGGGAAGGGGGAAAAACTGTTTTTT
TRBV10-3,NA,NA,TRBJ2-3,CAISERGSRADTQYF,TGTGCCATCAGTGAGAGGGGGAGTAGGGCAGATACGCAGTATTTT
TRBV28,NA,NA,TRBJ1-2,CASSLDDVVARSYTF,TGTGCCAGCAGTTTGGATGACGTGGTCGCGAGAAGCTACACCTTC
TRBV5-4,TRBD1,NA,TRBJ2-1,CASSDGTGGYNEQFF,TGTGCCAGCAGCGACGGGACAGGAGGATACAATGAGCAGTTCTTC
TRBV19,NA,few,TRBJ1-2,CASSTGSLYGYTF,TGTGCCAGTAGTACAGGGTCCCTCTATGGCTACACCTTC
TRBV5-1,NA,NA,TRBJ2-3,CASSFRDLPDTQYF,TGCGCCAGCAGCTTCCGGGATCTCCCAGATACGCAGTATTTT
TRBV5-1,NA,NA,TRBJ2-1,CASSLEGRGQFF,TGCGCCAGCAGCTTGGAAGGGCGGGGGCAGTTCTTC
TRBV28,NA,once,TRBJ1-2,CASSLLGNYGYTF,TGTGCCAGCAGTTTGTTGGGGAACTATGGCTACACCTTC
TRBV28,TRBD1,NA,TRBJ1-1,CASSTQQGPYTEAFF,TGTGCCAGCAGTACTCAACAGGGGCCCTACACTGAAGCTTTCTTT
TRBV7-8,NA,NA,TRBJ2-5,CASGVETQYF,TGTGCCAGCGGGGTAGAGACCCAGTACTTC
TRBV9,TRBD2,NA,TRBJ2-7,CASSPRGVNYEQYF,TGTGCCAGCAGCCCCCGGGGGGTAAACTACGAGCAGTACTTC
TRBV28,NA,NA,TRBJ1-6,CASTHGGDNSPLHF,TGTGCCAGCACCCACGGGGGGGATAATTCACCCCTCCACTTT
TRBV5-5,NA,NA,TRBJ2-1,CASSLVLASLREQFF,TGTGCCAGCAGCTTGGTGTTAGCTTCACTGAGGGAGCAGTTCTTC
TRBV2,NA,NA,TRBJ1-2,CASSEAGRAGGYGYTF,TGTGCCAGCAGTGAAGCGGGGCGGGCGGGAGGCTATGGCTACACCTTC
TRBV28,NA,NA,TRBJ2-3,CASTGGSFRDTQYF,TGTGCCAGCACAGGGGGGAGTTTTAGGGATACGCAGTATTTT
TRBV27,NA,few,TRBJ1-5,CASRGTELNQPQHF,TGTGCCAGCAGAGGGACGGAACTCAATCAGCCCCAGCATTTT
TRBV4-1,NA,NA,TRBJ2-7,CASSHRKGQAYEQYF,TGCGCCAGCAGCCATCGCAAGGGGCAGGCATACGAGCAGTACTTC
TRBV5-1,TRBD2,NA,TRBJ2-1,CASSLVLAGGRYNEQFF,TGCGCCAGCAGCTTGGTCCTAGCGGGAGGGAGATACAATGAGCAGTTCTTC
TRBV24-1,NA,NA,TRBJ1-2,CATSDGRGRWGYTF,TGTGCCACCAGTGATGGCAGGGGTCGCTGGGGCTACACCTTC
TRBV10-2,TRBD2,many,TRBJ2-1,CASSPSPGTSGRGNEQFF,TGCGCCAGCAGTCCCTCCCCCGGGACTAGCGGGAGAGGCAATGAGCAGTTCTTC
TRBV6-5,NA,NA,TRBJ2-5,CASSLRETQYF,TGTGCCAGCAGTCTCCGGGAGACCCAGTACTTC
TRBV6-5,TRBD1,once,TRBJ2-7,CASHTGASYEQYF,TGTGCCAGCCATACAGGGGCTTCCTACGAGCAGTACTTC
TRBV12-3/TRBV12-4,NA,NA,TRBJ1-3,CASSLNGNTIYF,TGTGCCAGCAGTTTAAATGGAAACACCATATATTTT
TRBV6-2/TRBV6-3,TRBD2,NA,TRBJ2-3,CASSQPGGGESTDTQYF,TGTGCCAGCAGTCAACCGGGAGGGGGAGAAAGCACAGATACGCAGTATTTT